The 4 T cell receptor beta chains below were found in one sample sequenced in a study of blood T cell repertoires in COVID-19. Clones were read by immunoSEQ multiplex PCR, and TCRdb kept only the in-frame ones, dropping some. Of under 250,000 clones listed, about four fifths are singletons. Source material: PBMCs or T cells enriched from blood (not recorded which). These receptors were taken from a woman aged 40 to 50 who had been exposed to COVID-19.

The DNA for the CDR3 is TGTGCCAGCAGCTTAATCGGCCCAGGGATAAGCACAGATACGCAGTATTTT. It translates to CASSLIGPGISTDTQYF. The gene calls are TRBV7-3 and TRBJ2-3, with a weak D call TRBD1 (5 bases). Trimming shortened V by 1 base and J by 0 bases, and 14 bases separated the two germline ends. CDR3 length: 17 amino acids. In germline, CDR1 is SGHTA, CDR2 FQGTGA.

The V call is TRBV3-1 (or the pseudogene TRBV3-2), the J call TRBJ2-1; the D gene is possibly TRBD1 (6 bases). Germline CDR1 LGHDT, CDR2 YNNKEL (reference sequence). The germline V and J ends were trimmed by 1 base and 4 bases, with 8 bases remaining between them. This CDR3 region has 14 residues. CDR3 residues: CASSQVGTYNEQFF. CDR3 nucleotides: TGTGCCAGCAGCCAAGTTGGGACATACAATGAGCAGTTCTTC.

The CDR3 sequence: CASSTTGGTYEQYF. The CDR3 DNA reads TGTGCCAGCAGCACGACAGGGGGTACCTACGAGCAGTACTTC. The chain couples TRBV6-2 or TRBV6-3 to TRBJ2-7; 9 nucleotides line up with TRBD1. Losses at the gene ends were 6 bases for V and 2 bases for J; bases not matched to a gene: 5. Germline V gives CDR1 MNHEY, CDR2 SVGEGT. This CDR3 is 14 amino acids long.

V is TRBV21-1 and J is TRBJ1-6; the DNA was not compared with TRBD1, the D call given in the table. TRBV21-1 is marked as a pseudogene. The CDR3 covers 15 residues. CDR3 DNA sequence: TGTGCCAGCAGCATATCCGGGACACCGAATTCACCCCTCCACTTT. Translation: CASSISGTPNSPLHF.